These T cell receptor beta chains were read from a single sample in a study of CD8+ T cells in alopecia areata. Clones were sequenced by immunoSEQ multiplex PCR, and TCRdb holds only the in-frame ones, with some missing. The data hold about 82,000 clones, with 51% observed a single time. Sequenced: NKG2D-high CD8+ T cells sorted from blood. These receptors originate from a human donor with alopecia areata. Each CDR3 is given with its conserved first and last residue. A D gene is named only where the DNA matches it firmly. Not all rows give a size; the values are once, few, many and, for expanded clones, a class.

V gene: TRBV5-6
D gene: .
J gene: TRBJ1-5
clone size: .
CDR3 DNA: TGTGCCAGCAGCTCGGGACTAGATCAGCCCCAGCATTTT
CDR3 protein: CASSSGLDQPQHF

V gene: TRBV4-1
D gene: TRBD1
J gene: TRBJ1-2
clone size: once
CDR3 DNA: TGCGCCAGCAGCCCGGCGGGACAGGAGTATGGCTACACCTTC
CDR3 protein: CASSPAGQEYGYTF

V gene: TRBV29-1
D gene: TRBD1
J gene: TRBJ2-7
clone size: .
CDR3 DNA: TGCAGCGTTGGGGATGGGACAGCCTACGAGCAGTACTTC
CDR3 protein: CSVGDGTAYEQYF

V gene: TRBV7-9
D gene: .
J gene: TRBJ1-5
clone size: .
CDR3 DNA: TGTGCCAGCAGCCTCGCTGATCAGCCCCAGCATTTT
CDR3 protein: CASSLADQPQHF

V gene: TRBV29-1
D gene: .
J gene: TRBJ2-7
clone size: few
CDR3 DNA: TGCAGCGTGACCGGGACGGTCTACGAGCAGTACTTC
CDR3 protein: CSVTGTVYEQYF

V gene: TRBV6-5
D gene: .
J gene: TRBJ1-1
clone size: .
CDR3 DNA: TGTGCCAGCAGTGGGGACTTGATGAACACTGAAGCTTTCTTT
CDR3 protein: CASSGDLMNTEAFF

V gene: TRBV29-1
D gene: TRBD1
J gene: TRBJ2-7
clone size: .
CDR3 DNA: TGCAGCGTTACGGGACAGGAACTATTCGAGCAGTACTTC
CDR3 protein: CSVTGQELFEQYF

V gene: TRBV28
D gene: TRBD1
J gene: TRBJ1-5
clone size: few
CDR3 DNA: TGTGCCAGCAGCCGCCGCCCGGACAGGGAGGGTAGCAATCAGCCCCAGCATTTT
CDR3 protein: CASSRRPDREGSNQPQHF

V gene: TRBV29-1
D gene: .
J gene: TRBJ2-7
clone size: few
CDR3 DNA: TGCAGCGCCCGGGACGGGGGAGCGTCCGAGCAGTACTTC
CDR3 protein: CSARDGGASEQYF

V gene: TRBV13
D gene: .
J gene: TRBJ1-2
clone size: few
CDR3 DNA: TGTGCCAGCAGCTTATACGGCCTCTATGGCTACACCTTC
CDR3 protein: CASSLYGLYGYTF

V gene: TRBV27
D gene: TRBD2
J gene: TRBJ2-1
clone size: few
CDR3 DNA: TGTGCCAGCAGTCCCGGGAGGGTGGGGCAGTTCTTC
CDR3 protein: CASSPGRVGQFF

V gene: TRBV15
D gene: .
J gene: TRBJ2-7
clone size: .
CDR3 DNA: TGTGCCACCAGCACGGACAGCTCCTACGAGCAGTACTTC
CDR3 protein: CATSTDSSYEQYF